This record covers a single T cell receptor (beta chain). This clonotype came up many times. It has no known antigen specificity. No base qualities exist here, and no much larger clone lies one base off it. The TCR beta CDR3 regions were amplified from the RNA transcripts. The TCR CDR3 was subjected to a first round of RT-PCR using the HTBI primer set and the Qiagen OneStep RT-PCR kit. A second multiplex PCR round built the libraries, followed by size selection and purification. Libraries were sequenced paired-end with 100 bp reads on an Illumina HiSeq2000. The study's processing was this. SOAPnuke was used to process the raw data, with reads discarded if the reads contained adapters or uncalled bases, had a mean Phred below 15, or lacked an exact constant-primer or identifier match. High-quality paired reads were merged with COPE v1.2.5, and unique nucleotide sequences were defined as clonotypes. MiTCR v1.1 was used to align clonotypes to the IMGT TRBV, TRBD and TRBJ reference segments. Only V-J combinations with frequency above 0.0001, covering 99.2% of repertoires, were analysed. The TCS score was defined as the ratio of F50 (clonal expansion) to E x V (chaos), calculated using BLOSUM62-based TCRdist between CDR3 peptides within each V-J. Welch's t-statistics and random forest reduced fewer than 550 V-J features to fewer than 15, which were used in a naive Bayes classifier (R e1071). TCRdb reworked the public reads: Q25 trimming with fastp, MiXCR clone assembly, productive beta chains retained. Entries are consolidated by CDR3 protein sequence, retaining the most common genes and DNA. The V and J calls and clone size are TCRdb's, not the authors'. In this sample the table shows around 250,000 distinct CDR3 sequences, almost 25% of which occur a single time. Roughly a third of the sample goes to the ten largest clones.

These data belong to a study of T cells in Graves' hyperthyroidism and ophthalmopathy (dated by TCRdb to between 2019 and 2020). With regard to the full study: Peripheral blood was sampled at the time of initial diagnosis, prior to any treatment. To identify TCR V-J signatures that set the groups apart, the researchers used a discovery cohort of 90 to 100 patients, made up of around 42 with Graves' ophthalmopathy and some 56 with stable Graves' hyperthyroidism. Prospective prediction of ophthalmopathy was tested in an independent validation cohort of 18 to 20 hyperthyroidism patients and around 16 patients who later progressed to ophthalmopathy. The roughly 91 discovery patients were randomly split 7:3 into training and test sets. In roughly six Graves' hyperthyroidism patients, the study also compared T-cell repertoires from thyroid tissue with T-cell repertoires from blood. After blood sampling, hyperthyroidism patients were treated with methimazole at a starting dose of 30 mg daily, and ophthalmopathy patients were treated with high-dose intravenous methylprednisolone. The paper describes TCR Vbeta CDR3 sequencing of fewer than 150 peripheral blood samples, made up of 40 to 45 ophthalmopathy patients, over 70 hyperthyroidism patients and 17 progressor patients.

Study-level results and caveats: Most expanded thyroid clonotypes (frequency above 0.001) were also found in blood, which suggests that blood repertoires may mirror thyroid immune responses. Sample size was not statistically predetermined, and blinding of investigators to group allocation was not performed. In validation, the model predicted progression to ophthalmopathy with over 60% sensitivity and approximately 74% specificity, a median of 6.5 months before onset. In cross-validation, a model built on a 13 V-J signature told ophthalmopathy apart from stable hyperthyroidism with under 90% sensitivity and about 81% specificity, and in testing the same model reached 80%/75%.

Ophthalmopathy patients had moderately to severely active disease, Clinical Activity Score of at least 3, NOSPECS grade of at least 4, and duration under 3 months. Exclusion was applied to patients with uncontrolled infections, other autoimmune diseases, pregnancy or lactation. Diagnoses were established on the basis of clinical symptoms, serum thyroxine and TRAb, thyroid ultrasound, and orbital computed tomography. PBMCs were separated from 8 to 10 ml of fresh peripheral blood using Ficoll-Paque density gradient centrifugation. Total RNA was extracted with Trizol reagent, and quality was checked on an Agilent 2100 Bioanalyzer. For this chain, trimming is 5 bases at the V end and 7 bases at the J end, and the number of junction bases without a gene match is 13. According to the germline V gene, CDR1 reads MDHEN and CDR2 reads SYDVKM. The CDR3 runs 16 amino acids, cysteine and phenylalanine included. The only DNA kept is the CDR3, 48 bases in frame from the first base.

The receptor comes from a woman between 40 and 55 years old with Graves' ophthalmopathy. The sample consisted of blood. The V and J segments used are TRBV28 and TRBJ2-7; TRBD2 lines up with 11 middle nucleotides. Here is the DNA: TGTGCCAGCAGTCCGCGACTAGCGGGGCCGGCCAAGGAGCAGTACTTC. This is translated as CASSPRLAGPAKEQYF.